This TCR beta chain came from a study of cytomegalovirus exposure and HLA in healthy donors. Using immunoSEQ multiplex PCR, the repertoire was profiled, and TCRdb retains in-frame clones only, with some absent. The sample has 110,000 to 150,000 clones, 85% to 95% seen once. Sequencing input: PBMCs. The receptor's source is a man younger than 35 in good health and CMV-seropositive.

The CDR3 loop reads CASSEDTSGSRTQYF. CDR3 bases: TGTGCCAGCAGTGAAGATACTAGCGGGAGCAGGACCCAGTACTTC. The V call is TRBV25-1, the J call TRBJ2-5; 11 positions agree with TRBD2. Trimming took 2 bases from V and 7 from J; bases not matched to a gene: 6. The germline V gene has CDR1 MGHDK and CDR2 SYGVNS. The CDR3 covers 15 residues.